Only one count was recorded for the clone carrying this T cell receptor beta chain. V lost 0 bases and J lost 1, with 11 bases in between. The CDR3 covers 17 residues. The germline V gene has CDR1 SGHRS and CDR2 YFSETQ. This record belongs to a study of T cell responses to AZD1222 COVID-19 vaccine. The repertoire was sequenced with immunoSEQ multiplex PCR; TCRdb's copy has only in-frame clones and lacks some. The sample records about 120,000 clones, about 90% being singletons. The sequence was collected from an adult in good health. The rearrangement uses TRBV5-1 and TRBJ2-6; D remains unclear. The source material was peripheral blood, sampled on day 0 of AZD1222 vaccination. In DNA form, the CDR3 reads TGCGCCAGCAGCTTGGAATACCGAGGATCTGGGGCCAACGTCCTGACTTTC. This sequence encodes CASSLEYRGSGANVLTF.